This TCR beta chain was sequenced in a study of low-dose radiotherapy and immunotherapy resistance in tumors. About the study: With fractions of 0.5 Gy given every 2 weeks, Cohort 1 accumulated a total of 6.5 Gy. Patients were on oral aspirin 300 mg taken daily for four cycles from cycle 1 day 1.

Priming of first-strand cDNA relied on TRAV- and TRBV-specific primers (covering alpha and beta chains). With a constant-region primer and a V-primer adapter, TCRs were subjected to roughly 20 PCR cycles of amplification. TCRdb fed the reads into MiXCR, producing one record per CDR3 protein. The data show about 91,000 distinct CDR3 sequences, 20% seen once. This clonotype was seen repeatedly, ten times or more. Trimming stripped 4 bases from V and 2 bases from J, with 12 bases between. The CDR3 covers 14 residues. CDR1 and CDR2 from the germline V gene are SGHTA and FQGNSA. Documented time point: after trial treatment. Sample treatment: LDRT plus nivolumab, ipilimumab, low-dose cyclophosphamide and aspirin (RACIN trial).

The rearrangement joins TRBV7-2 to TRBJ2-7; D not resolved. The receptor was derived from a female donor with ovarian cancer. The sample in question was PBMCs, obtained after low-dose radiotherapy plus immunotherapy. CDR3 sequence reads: CASSSYSRAYEQYF. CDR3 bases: TGTGCCAGCAGCTCCTATAGTCGGGCCTACGAGCAGTACTTC.